The source of this TCR beta chain is a study of CD8 T cells in Susac syndrome. V gave up 2 bases and J gave up 7 bases, with 6 bases separating them. Per germline, CDR1 SGHAT and CDR2 FQDESV (reference sequence). This CDR3 has 11 amino acids. Random hexamers were used to reverse transcribe the RNA input (about 0.5 to 1 ug). immunoSEQ multiplex PCR amplified TCR beta CDR3 across 54 Vbeta, 13 Jbeta. TCRdb independently ran MiXCR on the immunoSEQ multiplex PCR reads; one entry per CDR3 protein. The top ten clones hold approximately 0.09% of a sample with roughly 200,000 distinct CDR3 sequences, roughly 95% of them seen once. Bulk CD8+ and CD4+ cells came from magnetic negative isolation; CD8+ TEMRA by FACS.

Input material: CD4+ T cells from PBMCs. This clonotype was sampled from a human donor with multiple sclerosis. This rearrangement joins TRBV11-1 to TRBJ2-7, with D hard to call. The CDR3 here is CASSLTTEQYF. The CDR3 bases are TGTGCCAGCAGCTTAACAACAGAGCAGTACTTC.